The clone carrying this TCR beta chain turned up a few times. The target antigen is unknown. Other nucleotide sequences in the sample specify the same CDR3. Sequenced by immunoSEQ multiplex PCR; TCRdb stores in-frame clones only, minus some. The data show about 22,000 clones, 80% to 85% seen once. Each of the patients experienced relapse following autologous stem cell transplantation, and their brentuximab vedotin exposure differed. Progressive disease, partial response or complete response was each patient's best response. This CDR3 comprises 13 residues. Trimming removed 1 base from V and 5 bases from J, with 9 bases in between. Per the germline V gene, CDR1 is SGDLS and CDR2 is YYNGEE. These data belong to a study of PD-1 blockade in classical Hodgkin lymphoma. Regarding the study as a whole: Lower baseline TCR diversity was reported for newly diagnosed patients than for healthy donors. What drove the repertoire differences, possibly disease activity or prior therapy, has not been defined.

The sequence was obtained from a human donor with classical Hodgkin lymphoma. Sequences were derived from peripheral blood mononuclear cells (PBMCs), sampled before the second cycle of nivolumab. This rearrangement joins TRBV9 to TRBJ1-1, with D possibly TRBD1 on 6 matching bases. The CDR3 nucleotides read TGTGCCAGCAGCGTAACAGGGAATACTGAAGCTTTCTTT. Amino acids: CASSVTGNTEAFF. Looking up the rest from reference TRBV9 and TRBJ1-1 gives the full variable domain: DSGVTQTPKHLITATGQRVTLRCSPRSGDLSVYWYQQSLDQGLQFLIQYYNGEERAKGNILERFSAQQFPDLHSELNLSSLELGDSALYFCASSVTGNTEAFFGQGTRLTVV.